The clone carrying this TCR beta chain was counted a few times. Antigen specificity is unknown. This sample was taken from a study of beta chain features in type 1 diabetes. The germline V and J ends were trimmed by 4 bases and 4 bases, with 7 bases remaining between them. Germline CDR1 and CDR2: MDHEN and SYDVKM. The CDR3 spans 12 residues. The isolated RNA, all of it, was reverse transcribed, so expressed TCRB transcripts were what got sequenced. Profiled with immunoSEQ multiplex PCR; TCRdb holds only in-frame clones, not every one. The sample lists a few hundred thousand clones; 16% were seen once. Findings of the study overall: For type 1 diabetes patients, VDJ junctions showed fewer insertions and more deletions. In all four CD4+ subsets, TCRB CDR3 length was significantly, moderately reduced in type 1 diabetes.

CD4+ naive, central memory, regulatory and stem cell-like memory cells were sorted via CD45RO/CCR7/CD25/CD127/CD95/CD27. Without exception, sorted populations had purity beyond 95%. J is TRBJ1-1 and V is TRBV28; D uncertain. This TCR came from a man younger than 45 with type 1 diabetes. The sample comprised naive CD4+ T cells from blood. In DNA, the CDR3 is TGTGCCAGCAGTTGGGAGGGCACTGAAGCTTTCTTT. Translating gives CASSWEGTEAFF.